This is a list of T cell receptor beta chains from one sample in a study. TCRdb reprocessed the 5' RACE reads via MiXCR and lists one record per CDR3 protein. The data contain fewer than 75,000 distinct CDR3 sequences, approximately 26% of them seen just once; the ten biggest clones take up 2% to 2.5%. The sample was tumor-infiltrating Tregs sorted from the breast tumor. The receptors were sampled from a female donor with breast cancer. CDR3s leave out the opening cysteine and the closing phenylalanine or tryptophan.

cdr3_aa j_call v_call
ASGQGNAYGYT TRBJ1-2 TRBV12-3/TRBV12-4
ASSRLLEGDTEAF TRBJ1-1 TRBV7-7
ASRVDSYTGELF TRBJ2-2 TRBV12-3/TRBV12-4
ASSQEIGLASYEQY TRBJ2-7 TRBV4-2
ASSDRLLNQETQY TRBJ2-5 TRBV6-5
ASSRRWATEAF TRBJ1-1 TRBV7-8
ASSLDTTGLQY TRBJ2-4 TRBV18
ASNSPGQRSSYEQY TRBJ2-7 TRBV19
ASSLRLAENTGELF TRBJ2-2 TRBV7-8
ASSVMNTEAF TRBJ1-1 TRBV4-1
ASSPDNNQPQH TRBJ1-5 TRBV18
ASSFLDTQY TRBJ2-3 TRBV7-2
ASSYLGTGRETQY TRBJ2-5 TRBV6-5
SADNYEQY TRBJ2-7 TRBV20-1
ASSVGGMETQY TRBJ2-5 TRBV9
ASSLGSERETQY TRBJ2-5 TRBV5-1
ASSFLITGQSYNEQF TRBJ2-1 TRBV27
ASSLGASGEETQY TRBJ2-5 TRBV5-1
AGTTSGRVGQY TRBJ2-7 TRBV6-1
ASSPDEGGVTYEQY TRBJ2-7 TRBV5-1
ASSLYSGGAYEQY TRBJ2-7 TRBV5-1
ASSLGLAGGPDTQY TRBJ2-3 TRBV4-2
ASSQAQGPYEQY TRBJ2-7 TRBV4-1
ASSGTGLRSYGYT TRBJ1-2 TRBV5-1
ASSIRDNSPLH TRBJ1-6 TRBV11-2
ASSEQETGGYEQY TRBJ2-7 TRBV6-1
ASSQDSYEQY TRBJ2-7 TRBV3-1
ASSYSIGQQY TRBJ2-7 TRBV6-2/TRBV6-3
ASSYNGLADNEQF TRBJ2-1 TRBV5-1
ASSLTAGEKLF TRBJ1-4 TRBV5-6
ASSLSSGTYEQY TRBJ2-7 TRBV12-3/TRBV12-4
ASSLAGTETQY TRBJ2-5 TRBV11-2
ASLGPDSPYNEQF TRBJ2-1 TRBV12-3/TRBV12-4
ASSLPAQQRY TRBJ2-7 TRBV7-2
ASSLAGASSYEQY TRBJ2-7 TRBV12-3/TRBV12-4
ASSFRGDGANVLT TRBJ2-6 TRBV5-1
ASSLEIVGTQY TRBJ2-3 TRBV11-2
ASSYGGNTGELF TRBJ2-2 TRBV2
ASSRKRENPKETQY TRBJ2-5 TRBV5-1